This TCR beta chain emerged from a study of CD8+CD57+ T cells in acquired aplastic anemia (dated by TCRdb to 2017 to 2018). Background on the whole study: Extracted DNA from sorted CD4+ and CD8+ cells averaged about 3 ug, ranging from about 0.19 to 30 ug. Mean read counts for healthy donor samples were about 10 million for CD4+ cells and 11 million to 14 million for CD8+ cells.

TCR beta VDJ combination and CDR3 sequence profiling used genomic DNA as the template. An Illumina HiSeq 2000 was used for TCR repertoire sequencing. Concerning the study's data processing: TRBV/TRBJ rearrangement plots, CDR3 size and DJ length profiles, and Simpson's diversity index were used to assess repertoires. Whichever DNA sequence was most abundant in the deep sequencing data was defined as the immunodominant clone. CDR3 amino acid sequences were screened for sharing across subjects and were compared with published repertoires and the VDJdb database. TCRdb handled the public reads itself, with Q25 trimming in fastp and clone calling in MiXCR, and kept productive beta chains. Every CDR3 protein is listed once, alongside the most common genes and DNA of its rows. TCRdb's processing, not the authors', yielded these V and J calls. A total of around 190,000 distinct CDR3 sequences appear in this sample, around 63% of them only once. The top ten constitute around 28% of the sample.

Reading from cysteine to phenylalanine, the CDR3 counts 15 amino acids. Solely the CDR3 DNA is kept, with 45 bases framed from the first base. CDR1 and CDR2, per the germline V gene, are SGHAT and FQNNGV. This clonotype was detected a few times. The antigen this receptor binds is unknown. It may be a read error: a sequence one base away is much more abundant. TCR repertoires of sorted CD4+ and CD8+ blood T cells from severe aplastic anemia patients and healthy subjects were deep-sequenced in the study. Ficoll-Paque density gradient centrifugation was used to isolate peripheral blood mononuclear cells. Before DNA was extracted, CD4+ and CD8+ T cells were sorted using either FACS or magnetic beads. The full study reports these points: Twenty-nine CD8+ CDR3 sequences were found in both patients and controls but appeared to be highly expressed in patients and within the immunodominant clones of the patients. Patients and healthy controls showed no significant difference in CD8+ Simpson's diversity (P=0.060).

Sequenced material: sorted CD4+, CD8+, or CD8+CD57+ T cells (not recorded which) from PBMCs. The chain uses TRBV11-2 and TRBJ2-2, with TRBD2 tentatively as D gene (6 bases match). The receptor comes from a human donor in good health. CDR3 protein: CASSSLIPGDGGLFF. DNA sequence: TGTGCCAGCAGTTCCCTTATCCCTGGAGACGGGGGGCTGTTTTTT.